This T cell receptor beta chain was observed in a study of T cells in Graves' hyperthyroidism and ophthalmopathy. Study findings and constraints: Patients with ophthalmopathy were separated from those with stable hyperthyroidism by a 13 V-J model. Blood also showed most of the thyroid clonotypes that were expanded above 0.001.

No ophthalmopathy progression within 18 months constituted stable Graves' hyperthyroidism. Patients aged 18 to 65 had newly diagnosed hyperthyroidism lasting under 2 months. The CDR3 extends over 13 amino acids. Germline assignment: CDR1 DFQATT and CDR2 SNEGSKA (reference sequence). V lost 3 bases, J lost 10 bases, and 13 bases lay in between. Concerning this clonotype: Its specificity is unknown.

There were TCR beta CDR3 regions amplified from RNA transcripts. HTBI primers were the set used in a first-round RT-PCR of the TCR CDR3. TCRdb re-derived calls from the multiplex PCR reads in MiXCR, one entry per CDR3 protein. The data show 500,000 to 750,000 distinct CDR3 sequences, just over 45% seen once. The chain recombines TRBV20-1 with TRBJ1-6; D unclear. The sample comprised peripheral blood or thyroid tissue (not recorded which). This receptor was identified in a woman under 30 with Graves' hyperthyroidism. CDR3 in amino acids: CSASRARRSPLHF. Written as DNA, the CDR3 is TGCAGTGCTAGCCGGGCTAGAAGATCACCCCTCCACTTT.